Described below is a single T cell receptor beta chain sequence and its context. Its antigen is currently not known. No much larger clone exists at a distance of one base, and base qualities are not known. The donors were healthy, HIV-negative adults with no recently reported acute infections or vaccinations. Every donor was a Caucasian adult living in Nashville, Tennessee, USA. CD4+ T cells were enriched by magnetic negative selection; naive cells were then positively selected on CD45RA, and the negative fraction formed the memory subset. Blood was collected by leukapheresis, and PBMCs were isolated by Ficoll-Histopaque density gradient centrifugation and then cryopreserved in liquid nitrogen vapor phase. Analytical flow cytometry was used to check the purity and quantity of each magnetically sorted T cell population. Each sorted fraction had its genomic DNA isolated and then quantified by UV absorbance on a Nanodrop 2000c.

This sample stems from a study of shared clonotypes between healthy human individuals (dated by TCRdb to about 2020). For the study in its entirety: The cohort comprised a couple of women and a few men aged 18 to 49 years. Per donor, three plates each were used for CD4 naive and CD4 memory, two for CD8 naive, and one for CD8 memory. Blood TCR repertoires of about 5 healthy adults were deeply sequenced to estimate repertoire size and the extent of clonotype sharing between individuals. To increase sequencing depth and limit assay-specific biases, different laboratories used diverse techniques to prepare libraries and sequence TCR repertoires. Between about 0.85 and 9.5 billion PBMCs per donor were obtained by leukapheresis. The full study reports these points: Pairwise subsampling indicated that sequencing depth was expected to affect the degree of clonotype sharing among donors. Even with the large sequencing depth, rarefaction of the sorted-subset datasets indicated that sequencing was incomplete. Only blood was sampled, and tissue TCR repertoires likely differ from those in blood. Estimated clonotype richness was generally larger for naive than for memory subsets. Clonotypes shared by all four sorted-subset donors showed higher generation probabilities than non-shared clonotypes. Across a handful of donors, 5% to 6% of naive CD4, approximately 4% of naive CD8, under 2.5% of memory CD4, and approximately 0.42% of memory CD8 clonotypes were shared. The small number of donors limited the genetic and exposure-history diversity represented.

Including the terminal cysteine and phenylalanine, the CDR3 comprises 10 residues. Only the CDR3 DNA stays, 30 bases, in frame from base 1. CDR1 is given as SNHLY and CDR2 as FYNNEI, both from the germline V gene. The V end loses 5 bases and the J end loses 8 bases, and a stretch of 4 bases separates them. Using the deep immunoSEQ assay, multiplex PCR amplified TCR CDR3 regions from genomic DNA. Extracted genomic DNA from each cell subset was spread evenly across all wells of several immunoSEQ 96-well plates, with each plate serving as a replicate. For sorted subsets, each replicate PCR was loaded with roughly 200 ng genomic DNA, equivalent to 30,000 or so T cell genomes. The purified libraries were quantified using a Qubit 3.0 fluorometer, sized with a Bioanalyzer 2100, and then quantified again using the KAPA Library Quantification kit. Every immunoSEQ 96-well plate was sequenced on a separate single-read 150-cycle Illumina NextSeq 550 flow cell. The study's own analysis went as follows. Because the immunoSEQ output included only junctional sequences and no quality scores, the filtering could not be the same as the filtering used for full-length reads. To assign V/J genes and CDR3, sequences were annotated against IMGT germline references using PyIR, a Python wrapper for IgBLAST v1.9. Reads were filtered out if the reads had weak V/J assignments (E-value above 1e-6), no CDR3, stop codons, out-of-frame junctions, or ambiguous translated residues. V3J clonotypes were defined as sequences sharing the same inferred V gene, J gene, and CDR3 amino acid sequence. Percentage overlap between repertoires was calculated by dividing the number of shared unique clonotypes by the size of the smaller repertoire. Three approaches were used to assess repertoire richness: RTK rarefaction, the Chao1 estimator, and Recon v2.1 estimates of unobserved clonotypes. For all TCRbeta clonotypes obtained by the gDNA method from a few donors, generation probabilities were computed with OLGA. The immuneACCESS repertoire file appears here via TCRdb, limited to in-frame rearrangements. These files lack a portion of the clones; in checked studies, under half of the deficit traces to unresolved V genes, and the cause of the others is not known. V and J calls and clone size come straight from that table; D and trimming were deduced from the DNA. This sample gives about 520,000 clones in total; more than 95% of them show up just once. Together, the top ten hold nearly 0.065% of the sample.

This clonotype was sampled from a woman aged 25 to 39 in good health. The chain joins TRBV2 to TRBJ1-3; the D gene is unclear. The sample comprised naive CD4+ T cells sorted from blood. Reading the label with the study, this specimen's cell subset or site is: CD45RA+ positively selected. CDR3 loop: CASSSYTIYF. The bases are TGTGCCAGCAGTAGTTACACCATATATTTT.